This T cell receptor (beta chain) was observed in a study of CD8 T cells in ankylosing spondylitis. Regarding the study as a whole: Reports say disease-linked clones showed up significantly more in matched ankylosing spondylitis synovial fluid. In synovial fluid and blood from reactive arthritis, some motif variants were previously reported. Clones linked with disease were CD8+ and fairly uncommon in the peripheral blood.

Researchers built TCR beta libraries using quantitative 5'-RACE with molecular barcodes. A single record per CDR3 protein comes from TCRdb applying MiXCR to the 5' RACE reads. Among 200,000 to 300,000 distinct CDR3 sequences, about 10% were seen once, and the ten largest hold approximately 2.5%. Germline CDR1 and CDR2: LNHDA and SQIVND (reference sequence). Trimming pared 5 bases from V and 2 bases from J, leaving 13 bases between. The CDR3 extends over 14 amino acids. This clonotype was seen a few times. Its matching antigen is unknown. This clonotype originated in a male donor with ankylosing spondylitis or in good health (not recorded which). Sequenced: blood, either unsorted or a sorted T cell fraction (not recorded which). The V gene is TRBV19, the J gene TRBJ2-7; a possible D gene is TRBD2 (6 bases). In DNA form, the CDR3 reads TGTGCCAGTAGTGCGGGACCGTCCCCCTACGAGCAGTACTTC. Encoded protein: CASSAGPSPYEQYF.